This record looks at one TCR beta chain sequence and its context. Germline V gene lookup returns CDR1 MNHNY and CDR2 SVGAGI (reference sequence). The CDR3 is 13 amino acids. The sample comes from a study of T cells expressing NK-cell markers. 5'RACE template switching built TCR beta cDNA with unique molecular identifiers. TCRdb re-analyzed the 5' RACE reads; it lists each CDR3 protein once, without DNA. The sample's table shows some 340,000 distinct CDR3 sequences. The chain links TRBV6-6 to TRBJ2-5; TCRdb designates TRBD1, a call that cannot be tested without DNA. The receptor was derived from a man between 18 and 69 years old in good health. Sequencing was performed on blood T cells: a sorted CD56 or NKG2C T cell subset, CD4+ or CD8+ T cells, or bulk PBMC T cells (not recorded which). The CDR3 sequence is CASSRGAVETQYF.